Each of the 2 T cell receptor beta chains below was sequenced from the same sample in a study of T cell responses to AZD1222 COVID-19 vaccine (dated by TCRdb to the early 2020s). The time point label of this sample denotes: baseline before first vaccination. Interpreted using the paper, the treatment or condition label stands for: meningococcal conjugate vaccine given as trial control. Library prep was done by the immunoSEQ multiplex PCR assay. Drawn from immuneACCESS, this table holds only the in-frame rearrangements with V and J called that TCRdb kept. Clones are partly lost; checked studies trace under half to an unresolved V gene and leave the rest unexplained. A total of about 85,000 clones appear in this sample, about 90% of them only once. Of the sample, under 13% falls within the top ten clones. The material was peripheral blood, obtained on day 0 of MenACWY control vaccination. The receptors derive from an adult in good health.

J is TRBJ2-2 and V is TRBV27; 8 bases fit TRBD1. With 5 bases clipped from V and 6 bases from J, the junction kept 8 bases outside the gene matches. The CDR3 loop spans 15 amino acids. Germline V lookup: CDR1 MNHEY, CDR2 SMNVEV (reference sequence). The CDR3 bases are TGTGCCAGCAGTACTCGGACAGGGTGGGCCGGGGAGCTGTTTTTT. It yields the protein CASSTRTGWAGELFF.

This clone was counted between two and nine times. The chain carries TRBV19 and TRBJ1-2, with TRBD1 as a possible D gene (5 bases). There are 11 residues in the CDR3. The germline V gene has CDR1 LNHDA and CDR2 SQIVND (reference sequence). V was pared by 7 bases and J by 7 bases, with 10 bases between. CDR3 sequence reads: CASTQGSGYTF. CDR3 coding DNA: TGTGCCAGTACGCAGGGCTCTGGCTACACCTTC.